This T cell receptor (beta chain) originates from a study of shared clonotypes between healthy human individuals. Trimming cost V 5 bases and J 9 bases, with 13 bases left between them. Germline V gives CDR1 SGHVS, CDR2 FQNEAQ. The CDR3 loop spans 12 amino acids. It was at deep level that the assay was run. Over several immunoSEQ plates, each subset's genomic DNA was distributed in even portions. The authors loaded about 0.2 ug DNA, about 30,000 T cell genomes, into sorted-subset replicate PCRs. Produced via immunoSEQ multiplex PCR; TCRdb's table is partial and in-frame only. The data hold fewer than 400,000 clones, with 74% observed a single time.

The chain recombines TRBV7-8 with TRBJ1-1; a weak D match, TRBD1 (6 bases). The sequence was collected from a young man in good health. Sequencing was carried out using memory CD4+ T cells sorted from blood. The subset denotes: CD45RA-negative fraction. The CDR3: CASSPGQTKAFF. CDR3 nucleotide sequence: TGTGCCAGCAGCCCTGGACAGACGAAAGCTTTCTTT.